This entry is about one T cell receptor beta chain. Its antigen remains unknown. CDR3 length: 14 amino acids. V lost 0 bases, J lost 4 bases, and 13 bases lay in between. CDR1 DFQATT and CDR2 SNEGSKA come from the germline V gene (reference sequence). The data stem from a study of CD8 T cells in Susac syndrome. Findings and limits, study-wide: Clonal CD8+ expansion in Susac was highest in TEMRA cells and active patients.

Random hexamers were used to reverse transcribe the RNA input (about 0.45 to 1 ug). It was immunoSEQ multiplex PCR that amplified TCR beta CDR3 across 54 Vbeta and 13 Jbeta. One entry per CDR3 protein, called by TCRdb with MiXCR from the immunoSEQ multiplex PCR reads. The sample shows approximately 80,000 distinct CDR3 sequences, 94% of them seen only once. V gene TRBV20-1 combines with J gene TRBJ2-7; possibly TRBD2 for D (5 bases). This receptor was taken from a human donor with Susac syndrome. Sequencing was carried out using CD8+ T cells from PBMCs. CDR3 amino acids: CSAREPVPGYEQYF. For the CDR3, the DNA is TGCAGTGCTAGAGAACCCGTTCCGGGATACGAGCAGTACTTC.